This T cell receptor beta chain was documented in a study of preoperative IRX-2 immunotherapy in early breast cancer. The assay was immunoSEQ multiplex PCR, and TCRdb's table has in-frame clones only and misses some. The sample lists approximately 26,000 clones, around 80% seen once, with approximately 6.6% in the top ten. J gave up 3 bases and V 4 bases, and 6 bases lay outside the gene matches. CDR1 is SGHRS, CDR2 YFSETQ, per germline. This CDR3 has 16 residues. Treatment indicated: preoperative locoregional IRX-2 cytokine immunotherapy. Patients received preoperative, locoregional IRX-2 cytokine immunotherapy in a phase Ib study.

The receptor was derived from a human donor with breast cancer. The chain has TRBV5-1 and TRBJ2-3; TRBD1 matches at 12 bases. The source material was lymph node tissue, sampled after IRX-2 immunotherapy. CDR3 sequence: CASSLGDRGHTDTQYF. CDR3 bases: TGCGCCAGCAGCCTTGGGGACAGGGGGCATACAGATACGCAGTATTTT. Full variable domain (missing parts from reference TRBV5-1 and TRBJ2-3): KAGVTQTPRYLIKTRGQQVTLSCSPISGHRSVSWYQQTPGQGLQFLFEYFSETQRNKGNFPGRFSGRQFSNSRSEMNVSTLELGDSALYLCASSLGDRGHTDTQYFGPGTRLTVL.